This T cell receptor (beta chain) was sequenced in a study of control samples from healthy donors and cancer patients. Germline V gives CDR1 SGHVS, CDR2 FQNEAQ. This CDR3 contains 15 residues. V lost 0 bases to trimming and J lost 2 bases, with 11 bases between them. TCRdb's table, derived via immunoSEQ multiplex PCR, lists solely in-frame clones and lacks some. The sample includes some 150,000 clones, around 96% of them seen just once. The rearrangement links TRBV7-8 to TRBJ2-7, with D unclear. The specimen was blood. The sequence derives from a woman under 40 in good health. CDR3 nucleotide sequence: TGTGCCAGCAGCTTAGCTGACGGCGAGGCCTACGAGCAGTACTTC. This gives the protein CASSLADGEAYEQYF. Full variable domain (rest looked up from reference TRBV7-8 and TRBJ2-7): GAGVSQSPRYKVAKRGQDVALRCDPISGHVSLFWYQQALGQGPEFLTYFQNEAQLDKSGLPSDRFFAERPEGSVSTLKIQRTQQEDSAVYLCASSLADGEAYEQYFGPGTRLTVT.